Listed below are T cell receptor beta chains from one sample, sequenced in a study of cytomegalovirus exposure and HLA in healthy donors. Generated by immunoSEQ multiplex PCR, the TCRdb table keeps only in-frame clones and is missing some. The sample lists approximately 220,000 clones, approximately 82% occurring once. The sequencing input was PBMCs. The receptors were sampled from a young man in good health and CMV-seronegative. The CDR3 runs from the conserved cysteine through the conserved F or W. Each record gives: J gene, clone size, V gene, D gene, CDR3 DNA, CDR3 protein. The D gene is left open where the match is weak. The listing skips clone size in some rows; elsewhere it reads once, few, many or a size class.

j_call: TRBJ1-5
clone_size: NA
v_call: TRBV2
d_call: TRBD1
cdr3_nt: TGTGCCAGCCGGGACAGGGTTAGCAATCAGCCCCAGCATTTT
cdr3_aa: CASRDRVSNQPQHF

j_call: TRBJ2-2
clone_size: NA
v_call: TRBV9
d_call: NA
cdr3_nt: TGTGCCAGCAGCGCCCCAACGAACACCGGGGAGCTGTTTTTT
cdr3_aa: CASSAPTNTGELFF

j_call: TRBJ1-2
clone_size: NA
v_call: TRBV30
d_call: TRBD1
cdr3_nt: TGTGCCTCTTCGGACAGGGGGCATGGCTACACCTTC
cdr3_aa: CASSDRGHGYTF

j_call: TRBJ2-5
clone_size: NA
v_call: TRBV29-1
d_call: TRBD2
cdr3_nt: TGCAGCTCGCGGGAGGGGGAAGAGACCCAGTACTTC
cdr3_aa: CSSREGEETQYF

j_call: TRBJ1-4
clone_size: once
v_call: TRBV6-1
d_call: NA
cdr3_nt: TGTGCCAGCAGTGGGTGGACAGCCATAGAAAAACTGTTTTTT
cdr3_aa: CASSGWTAIEKLFF

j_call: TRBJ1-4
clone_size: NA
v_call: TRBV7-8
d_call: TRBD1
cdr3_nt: TGTGCCAGCAGCCAGGACAGGGGGAATGAAAAACTGTTTTTT
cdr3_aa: CASSQDRGNEKLFF

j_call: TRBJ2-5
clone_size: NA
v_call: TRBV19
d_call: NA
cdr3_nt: TGTGCCAGTAGTATGAGGGAAGAGACCCAGTACTTC
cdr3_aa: CASSMREETQYF

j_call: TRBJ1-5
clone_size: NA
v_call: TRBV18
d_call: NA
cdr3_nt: TGTGCCAGCTCACTCGAAACGGGTAACGATCAGCCCCAGCATTTT
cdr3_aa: CASSLETGNDQPQHF

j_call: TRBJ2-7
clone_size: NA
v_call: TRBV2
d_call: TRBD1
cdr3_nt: TGTGCCAGCAGTGCCTTTAGGGGCAGGGGGTACGAGCAGTACTTC
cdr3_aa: CASSAFRGRGYEQYF

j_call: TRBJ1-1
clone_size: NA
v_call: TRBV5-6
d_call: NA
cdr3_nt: TGTGCCAGCAGCCCTGGCGGGAATGAAGCTTTCTTT
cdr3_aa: CASSPGGNEAFF

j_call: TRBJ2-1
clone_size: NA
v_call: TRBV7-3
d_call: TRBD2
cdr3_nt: TGTGCCTCTTCTCTAGCGGGTAGCTCCTACAATGAGCAGTTCTTC
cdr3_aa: CASSLAGSSYNEQFF

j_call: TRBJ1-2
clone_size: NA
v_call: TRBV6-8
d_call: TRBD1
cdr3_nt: TGTGCCAGCAGTAACTGGACAGGGAGGTATGGCTACACCTTC
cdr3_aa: CASSNWTGRYGYTF

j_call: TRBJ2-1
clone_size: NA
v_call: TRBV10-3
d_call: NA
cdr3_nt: TGTGCCATCATGGACAGTAGCCAATGGGGGCACAATGAGCAGTTCTTC
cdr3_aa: CAIMDSSQWGHNEQFF

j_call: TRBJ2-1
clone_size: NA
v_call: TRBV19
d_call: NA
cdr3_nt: TGTGCCAGTGGGCCCAATATACTCAATGAGCAGTTCTTC
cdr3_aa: CASGPNILNEQFF

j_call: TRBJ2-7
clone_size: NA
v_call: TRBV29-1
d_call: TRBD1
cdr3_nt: TGCAGCGTTTTAGGACAGGGAAGGTACGAGCAGTACTTC
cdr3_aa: CSVLGQGRYEQYF

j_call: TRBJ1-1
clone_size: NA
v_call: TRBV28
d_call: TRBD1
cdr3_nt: TGTGCCAGCAGGAAGGTAGGGGGCGCTGAAGCTTTCTTT
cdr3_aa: CASRKVGGAEAFF

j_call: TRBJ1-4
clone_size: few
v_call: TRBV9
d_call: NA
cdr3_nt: TGTGCCAGCAGCGTCCGAGGTTATAATGAAAAACTGTTTTTT
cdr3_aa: CASSVRGYNEKLFF

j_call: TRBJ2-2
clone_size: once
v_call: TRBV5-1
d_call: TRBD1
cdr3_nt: TGCGCCAGCAGCCCGGGACAGGGTGACACCGGGGAGCTGTTTTTT
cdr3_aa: CASSPGQGDTGELFF

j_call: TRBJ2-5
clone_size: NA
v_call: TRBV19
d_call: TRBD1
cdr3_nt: TGTGCCAGTAGTTCAGGACAGGGTAAGGGAGAGACCCAGTACTTC
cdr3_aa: CASSSGQGKGETQYF

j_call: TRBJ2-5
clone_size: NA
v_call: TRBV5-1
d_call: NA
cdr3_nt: TGCGCCAGCAGCTTGAACAGCCAAGAGACCCAGTACTTC
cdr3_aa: CASSLNSQETQYF

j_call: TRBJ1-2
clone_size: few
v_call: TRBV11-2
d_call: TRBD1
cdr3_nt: TGTGCCAGCGCCCCGGGGACAGGGAGAAGCTACACCTTC
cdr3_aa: CASAPGTGRSYTF

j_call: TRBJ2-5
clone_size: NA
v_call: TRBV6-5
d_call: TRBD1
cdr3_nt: TGTGCCAGCAGTTCGGGACAGGGATCAGAGACCCAGTACTTC
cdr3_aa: CASSSGQGSETQYF

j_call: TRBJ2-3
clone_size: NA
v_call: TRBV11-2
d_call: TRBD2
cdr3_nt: TGTGCCAGCAGCGTCCCCGGGGAAAGACTAGCGGGAGTTGGTACGCAGTATTTT
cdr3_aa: CASSVPGERLAGVGTQYF

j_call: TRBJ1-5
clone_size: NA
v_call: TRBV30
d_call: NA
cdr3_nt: TGTGCCTGGAGTGCCCCCTACCAGCCCCAGCATTTT
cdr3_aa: CAWSAPYQPQHF

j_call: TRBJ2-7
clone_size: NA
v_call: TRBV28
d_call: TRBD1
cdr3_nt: TGTGCCAGCAGCCAACCCAGGGACAGTCGGTACACCTACGAGCAGTACTTC
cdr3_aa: CASSQPRDSRYTYEQYF

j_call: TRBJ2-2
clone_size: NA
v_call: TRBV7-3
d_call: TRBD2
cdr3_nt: TGTGCCAACTCTAGCGGGAGGAGGAGGGCGGACACCGGGGAGCTGTTTTTT
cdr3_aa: CANSSGRRRADTGELFF

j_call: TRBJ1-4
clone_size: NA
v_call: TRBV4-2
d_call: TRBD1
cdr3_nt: TGTGCCAGCAGGCTCCGACAGGGGAATGAAAAACTGTTTTTT
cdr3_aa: CASRLRQGNEKLFF

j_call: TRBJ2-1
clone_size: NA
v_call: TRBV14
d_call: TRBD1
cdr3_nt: TGTGCCAGCAGCCGCGACAGGGTGCGTGGTAATGAGCAGTTCTTC
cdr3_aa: CASSRDRVRGNEQFF

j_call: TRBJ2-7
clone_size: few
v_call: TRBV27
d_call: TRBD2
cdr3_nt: TGTGCCAGCAGTTTGACTAGCGCCTACGAGCAGTACTTC
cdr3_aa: CASSLTSAYEQYF

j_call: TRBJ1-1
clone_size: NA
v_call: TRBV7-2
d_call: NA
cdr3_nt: TGTGCCAGCAGCGCCATCCCGGGACAGAACACTGAAGCTTTCTTT
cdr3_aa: CASSAIPGQNTEAFF

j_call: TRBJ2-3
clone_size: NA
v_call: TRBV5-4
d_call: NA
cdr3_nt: TGTGCCAGCAGCTTAAGAGCCACCACAGATACGCAGTATTTT
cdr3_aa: CASSLRATTDTQYF

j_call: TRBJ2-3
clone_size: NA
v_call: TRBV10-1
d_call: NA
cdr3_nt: TGCGCCAGCAGCGCTAGCACAGATACCCAGTATTTT
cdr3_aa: CASSASTDTQYF

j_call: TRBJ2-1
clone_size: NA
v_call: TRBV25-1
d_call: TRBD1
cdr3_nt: TGTGCCAGCAGTCCACAGGGGGCATACAATGAGCAGTTCTTC
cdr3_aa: CASSPQGAYNEQFF

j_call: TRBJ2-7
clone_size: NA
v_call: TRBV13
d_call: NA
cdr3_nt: TGTGCCAGCAGCCCGCGGGGTATCTACGAGCAGTACTTC
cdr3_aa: CASSPRGIYEQYF